These T cell receptor beta chains were read from a single sample in a study of T cells after yellow fever vaccination. TCRdb re-called the 5' RACE reads with MiXCR, one entry per CDR3 protein. Among around 310,000 distinct CDR3 sequences listed, approximately 4% were seen once. The sequences come from PBMCs, collected 15 days after the yellow fever booster vaccination. The receptors were gathered from a man younger than 35 who received the YFV17D yellow fever vaccine. CDR3s include the opening cysteine and the closing phenylalanine or tryptophan. A D gene is named only where the DNA matches it firmly. Not all rows give a size; the values are once, few, many and, for expanded clones, a class.

>many|TRBJ1-1|TRBV12-3/TRBV12-4|NA
CASSRREGFTEAFF
TGTGCCAGCAGCCGCAGGGAGGGGTTCACTGAAGCTTTCTTT
>many|TRBJ2-1|TRBV7-2|NA
CASSLVEIPYNEQFF
TGTGCCAGCAGCTTAGTAGAGATTCCCTACAATGAGCAGTTCTTC
>NA|TRBJ1-2|TRBV7-3|NA
CATEPREDYGYTF
TGTGCCACAGAACCCAGGGAGGACTATGGCTACACCTTC
>few|TRBJ1-4|TRBV10-3|NA
CAISGPRELKLFF
TGTGCCATCAGTGGGCCCCGGGAGCTGAAACTGTTTTTT
>NA|TRBJ2-5|TRBV19|NA
CASDQGAGQETQYF
TGTGCCAGCGATCAGGGTGCTGGGCAAGAGACCCAGTACTTC
>many|TRBJ2-7|TRBV12-3/TRBV12-4|NA
CASSQWTTEPSF
TGTGCCAGCAGTCAGTGGACTACCGAGCCGAGCTTC
>NA|TRBJ2-1|TRBV9|TRBD1
CASSVTNDRDNEQFF
TGTGCCAGCAGCGTAACCAATGACAGGGATAATGAGCAGTTCTTC
>few|TRBJ2-7|TRBV7-2|TRBD2
CASSPPLAGMYEQYF
TGTGCCAGCAGCCCCCCCCTAGCGGGGATGTACGAGCAGTACTTC
>NA|TRBJ2-1|TRBV24-1|NA
CATSEGGEYNEQFF
TGTGCCACCAGTGAGGGGGGCGAGTACAATGAGCAGTTCTTC
>NA|TRBJ1-1|TRBV5-1|NA
CASSHPREGVNTEAFF
TGCGCCAGCAGCCACCCAAGGGAGGGAGTGAACACTGAAGCTTTCTTT
>NA|TRBJ2-2|TRBV24-1|TRBD1
CATSGTTGALNTGELFF
TGTGCCACCAGTGGTACGACAGGGGCCCTGAACACCGGGGAGCTGTTTTTT
>few|TRBJ1-2|TRBV27|TRBD1
CASSPRSGTAPHYGYTF
TGTGCCAGCAGTCCTCGGTCCGGGACAGCCCCTCACTATGGCTACACCTTC
>few|TRBJ2-3|TRBV6-5|TRBD2
CASSPSLAASTDTQYF
TGTGCCAGCAGCCCGAGTCTAGCGGCTTCCACAGATACGCAGTATTTT
>many|TRBJ2-5|TRBV10-3|TRBD2
CAISESSGGAGTQYF
TGTGCCATCAGTGAGTCGAGCGGGGGGGCCGGGACCCAGTACTTC
>many|TRBJ2-5|TRBV5-1|TRBD2
CASSLASGGFQETQYF
TGCGCCAGCAGCTTGGCGAGCGGGGGTTTCCAAGAGACCCAGTACTTC
>NA|TRBJ1-1|TRBV3-1|TRBD1
CASSGGGWTEAFF
TGTGCCAGCAGCGGAGGGGGCTGGACTGAAGCTTTCTTT
>NA|TRBJ2-1|TRBV5-1|TRBD2
CASSRAGTSGYNEQFF
TGCGCCAGCAGCAGAGCCGGGACTAGCGGATACAATGAGCAGTTCTTC
>many|TRBJ2-5|TRBV7-9|NA
CASSFGKGGETQYF
TGTGCCAGCAGCTTTGGAAAAGGGGGGGAGACCCAGTACTTC
>many|TRBJ2-1|TRBV20-1|NA
CSARPVFISYNEQFF
TGCAGTGCTAGACCCGTGTTCATCTCCTACAATGAGCAGTTCTTC
>few|TRBJ2-7|TRBV7-2|TRBD2
CASSNTGLAGREQYF
TGTGCCAGCAGCAACACAGGACTAGCGGGTCGGGAGCAGTACTTC
>many|TRBJ2-1|TRBV7-9|TRBD2
CASSAPGLATNEQFF
TGTGCCAGCAGCGCCCCGGGACTAGCAACCAATGAGCAGTTCTTC
>NA|TRBJ1-6|TRBV5-1|NA
CASSFAGDNSPLHF
TGCGCCAGCAGCTTCGCAGGGGACAATTCACCCCTCCACTTT
>many|TRBJ2-3|TRBV7-6|NA
CASSLTQMVGDTQYF
TGTGCCAGCAGCTTAACCCAAATGGTTGGGGATACGCAGTATTTT
>many|TRBJ1-5|TRBV4-2|NA
CASSQGAGQPQHF
TGTGCCAGCAGCCAAGGCGCGGGTCAGCCCCAGCATTTT
>few|TRBJ2-3|TRBV7-2|TRBD2
CASSFRTSGGRDTQYF
TGTGCCAGCAGCTTCCGGACTAGCGGGGGGAGGGATACGCAGTATTTT
>many|TRBJ2-2|TRBV4-1|TRBD1
CASSQGTGWTGELFF
TGCGCCAGCAGCCAAGGGACAGGGTGGACCGGGGAGCTGTTTTTT
>NA|TRBJ2-7|TRBV9|TRBD1
CASSVTGASEQYF
TGTGCCAGCAGCGTGACAGGGGCCAGCGAGCAGTACTTC
>NA|TRBJ1-3|TRBV2|NA
CASSQIDRPVGNTIYF
TGTGCCAGCAGCCAGATCGACAGGCCGGTGGGAAACACCATATATTTT
>many|TRBJ2-3|TRBV27|NA
CASSLLGGTSTDTQYF
TGTGCCAGCAGTTTACTAGGCGGAACTAGCACAGATACGCAGTATTTT
>NA|TRBJ1-2|TRBV29-1|NA
CSVEPQGTYGYTF
TGCAGCGTCGAGCCTCAGGGGACGTATGGCTACACCTTC
>few|TRBJ2-2|TRBV10-3|TRBD2
CATLGGLAGAHSSGELFF
TGTGCCACTCTAGGGGGACTAGCGGGGGCCCACAGCTCCGGGGAGCTGTTTTTT
>NA|TRBJ2-2|TRBV4-1|NA
CASSPRGGASNTGELFF
TGCGCCAGCAGCCCCCGAGGGGGGGCCTCGAACACCGGGGAGCTGTTTTTT
>few|TRBJ1-6|TRBV9|NA
CASSPRGVVWNSPLHF
TGTGCCAGCAGCCCGAGAGGGGTGGTATGGAATTCACCCCTCCACTTT
>many|TRBJ1-3|TRBV9|NA
CASNRVGDTIYF
TGTGCCAGTAACAGGGTCGGGGACACCATATATTTT
>few|TRBJ1-6|TRBV7-2|NA
CASSPNGHSPLHF
TGTGCCAGCAGCCCCAACGGGCATTCACCCCTCCACTTT
>many|TRBJ1-6|TRBV6-6|NA
CASSGLSNSPLHF
TGTGCCAGCAGTGGACTGAGTAATTCACCCCTCCACTTT
>few|TRBJ2-1|TRBV20-1|NA
CSWRQSKNNEQFF
TGCAGTTGGAGGCAGAGTAAAAACAATGAGCAGTTCTTC
>many|TRBJ2-2|TRBV9|NA
CASSVSDRDTGELFF
TGTGCCAGCAGCGTTAGCGACCGGGACACCGGGGAGCTGTTTTTT
>few|TRBJ2-2|TRBV7-2|NA
CASSLQGFNTGELFF
TGTGCCAGCAGCTTACAGGGTTTCAACACCGGGGAGCTGTTTTTT
>many|TRBJ1-3|TRBV7-8|NA
CASSLAGLGNTIYF
TGTGCCAGCAGCTTAGCCGGGTTAGGAAACACCATATATTTT
>many|TRBJ2-7|TRBV18|TRBD1
CASSPRGQAEQYF
TGTGCCAGCTCACCCAGGGGGCAGGCCGAGCAGTACTTC
>many|TRBJ2-5|TRBV6-1|TRBD1
CASRARGPETQYF
TGTGCCAGCAGGGCGAGGGGGCCTGAGACCCAGTACTTC
>few|TRBJ2-2|TRBV12-3/TRBV12-4|NA
CASSLESGGELFF
TGTGCCAGCAGTTTAGAGTCTGGCGGGGAGCTGTTTTTT
>few|TRBJ2-3|TRBV19|TRBD1
CATSGQNTDTQYF
TGTGCCACGTCGGGACAGAACACAGATACGCAGTATTTT
>many|TRBJ2-3|TRBV27|NA
CASRPPDRPSTDTQYF
TGTGCCAGCAGACCTCCTGACAGACCTAGCACAGATACGCAGTATTTT
>many|TRBJ2-3|TRBV9|TRBD2
CASSETGTSGANTDTQYF
TGTGCCAGCAGCGAGACCGGGACTAGCGGGGCAAACACAGATACGCAGTATTTT
>many|TRBJ1-5|TRBV10-3|NA
CAISDGGHQPQHF
TGTGCCATCAGTGACGGGGGACATCAGCCCCAGCATTTT
>NA|TRBJ1-6|TRBV6-1|TRBD1
CASSHDLTGENSPLHF
TGTGCCAGCAGTCATGACCTTACAGGGGAGAATTCACCCCTCCACTTT
>NA|TRBJ2-2|TRBV25-1|TRBD1
CASNRTGKRPGELFF
TGTGCCAGCAATCGGACAGGGAAGCGACCCGGGGAGCTGTTTTTT
>NA|TRBJ1-2|TRBV19|NA
CASRTQGHGYTF
TGTGCCAGTAGGACCCAGGGTCATGGCTACACCTTC
>many|TRBJ2-1|TRBV6-4|TRBD2
CASSDSSGRGDYNEQFF
TGTGCCAGCAGTGACTCAAGCGGGCGGGGGGACTACAATGAGCAGTTCTTC
>NA|TRBJ2-5|TRBV15|TRBD1
CATSGGQGSVETQYF
TGTGCCACCAGCGGTGGACAGGGTAGCGTTGAGACCCAGTACTTC
>many|TRBJ1-1|TRBV7-2|NA
CASSPVGWAEAFF
TGTGCCAGCAGCCCAGTCGGGTGGGCTGAAGCTTTCTTT
>many|TRBJ2-1|TRBV5-4|TRBD2
CASSLRRGSTYNEQFF
TGTGCCAGCAGCTTGCGGCGGGGGTCAACCTACAATGAGCAGTTCTTC
>NA|TRBJ1-1|TRBV28|NA
CASSFIGDWGAFF
TGTGCCAGCAGTTTCATTGGGGATTGGGGAGCTTTCTTT
>many|TRBJ2-4|TRBV6-5|TRBD2
CASSGLDNIQYF
TGTGCCAGCAGTGGACTAGATAACATTCAGTACTTC
>NA|TRBJ1-1|TRBV2|NA
CASTTGGRGTEAFF
TGTGCCAGCACGACCGGGGGCAGGGGCACTGAAGCTTTCTTT
>NA|TRBJ1-2|TRBV4-3|TRBD1
CASSQGQGTYGYTF
TGCGCCAGCAGCCAAGGACAGGGGACCTATGGCTACACCTTC
>many|TRBJ2-1|TRBV12-3/TRBV12-4|TRBD1
CASSLDRGPVNEQFF
TGTGCCAGCAGTTTAGACAGGGGGCCAGTCAATGAGCAGTTCTTC